The 8 T cell receptor beta chains listed next were all sequenced from one sample in a study of T-cell memory formation after mild COVID-19. TCRdb redid the calling of the 5' RACE reads with MiXCR, one entry per CDR3 protein. There are 450,000 to 650,000 distinct CDR3 sequences in the sample; roughly 22% occur only once, and around 12% lies in the top ten. Sequencing used PBMCs or a T cell subset sorted from them (not recorded which). Source of these receptors: an adult woman who had mild COVID-19 (a few samples of this study predate the infection). Cell type and time point are not known.

The chain links TRBV18 to TRBJ2-7; D gene unclear. Per the germline V gene, CDR1 is KGHSH and CDR2 is LQKENI. Trimming left V 3 bases short and J 3 bases short, with 9 bases between. The CDR3 is made up of 13 amino acids. The CDR3 is CASSPTELYEQYF. Here the CDR3 DNA reads TGTGCCAGCTCACCTACGGAGCTCTACGAGCAGTACTTC.

The rearrangement links TRBV7-8 to TRBJ2-1, with D maybe TRBD1 (6 bases). Germline values: CDR1 SGHVS, CDR2 FQNEAQ. Trimming removed 7 bases from V and 1 base from J, with 14 bases in between. CDR3 length equals 15 residues. CDR3 bases: TGTGCCAGCATGTCCGACAGGAGTTCCTACAATGAGCAGTTCTTC. Protein product: CASMSDRSSYNEQFF. Supplemented by reference TRBV7-8 and TRBJ2-1, the full variable domain reads GAGVSQSPRYKVAKRGQDVALRCDPISGHVSLFWYQQALGQGPEFLTYFQNEAQLDKSGLPSDRFFAERPEGSVSTLKIQRTQQEDSAVYLCASMSDRSSYNEQFFGPGTRLTVL.

This chain connects TRBV6-2 or TRBV6-3 to TRBJ2-2; D may correspond to TRBD1 or TRBD2 (5 bases each). With 4 bases removed from V and 4 bases from J, the gap between germline ends came to 13 bases. Germline V gene sequence: CDR1 MNHEY, CDR2 SVGEGT. There are 15 residues in the CDR3. The CDR3 coding sequence is TGTGCCAGCAGTTCACGACTCGGGACCACCGGGGAGCTGTTTTTT. Residues: CASSSRLGTTGELFF.

The chain uses TRBV20-1 and TRBJ1-5; maybe TRBD1 (6 bases). The CDR3 is 13 residues long. V lost 3 bases to trimming and J lost 6 bases, with 12 bases between them. Germline V lookup: CDR1 DFQATT, CDR2 SNEGSKA (reference sequence). The chain's CDR3 is CSARLQGSQPQHF. CDR3 coding DNA: TGCAGTGCTAGGTTGCAGGGGTCTCAGCCCCAGCATTTT.

This clonotype was counted a few times. The V gene is TRBV12-3 or TRBV12-4, the J gene TRBJ2-4, with TRBD1 as a possible D gene (6 bases). This CDR3 comprises 16 residues. V gave up 0 bases and J gave up 0 bases, with 9 bases separating them. The CDR3 nucleotides read TGTGCCAGCAGTTTAGCCGGACAGCTAGCCAAAAACATTCAGTACTTC. Protein: CASSLAGQLAKNIQYF.

The V call is TRBV5-6, the J call TRBJ2-7, with D tentatively TRBD1 (9 bases). The V gene's germline CDR1 is SGHDT and CDR2 YYEEEE. The V end was cut by 3 bases, the J end by 2 bases, with 18 bases between. The CDR3 extends over 16 amino acids. The CDR3 nucleotides read TGTGCCAGCAGCTCGGGGGGGGACAGGGCCCCCTACGAGCAGTACTTC. As protein: CASSSGGDRAPYEQYF.

In its sample, this clonotype was seen a few times. The CDR3 coding sequence is TGTGCCAGTAGTATTCCCAACCAAGAGACCCAGTACTTC. It specifies CASSIPNQETQYF. This chain uses TRBV19 with TRBJ2-5; no definite D call. The CDR3 covers 13 residues. Looked up from germline, CDR1 is LNHDA and CDR2 is SQIVND (reference sequence). V was shortened by 3 bases and J by 0 bases, with 5 bases between the two germline ends.

The sample holds a few counts of this clonotype. The V call is TRBV5-6, the J call TRBJ2-3, with 13 bases aligning to TRBD2. Germline CDR1 and CDR2: SGHDT and YYEEEE. The V and J ends lost 1 base and 1 base, in that order; junction bases with no gene match: 12. This CDR3 is built from 20 residues. This CDR3 is CASSLIGLAGESGGTDTQYF. CDR3 sequence (DNA): TGTGCCAGCAGCTTGATAGGACTAGCGGGAGAATCGGGGGGCACAGATACGCAGTATTTT.